This T cell receptor (beta chain) was identified during a study of shared T cell receptors in the human thymus. Trimming took 8 bases from V and 7 from J, leaving 18 bases between them. The CDR3 sequence is 14 residues long. Germline CDR1 and CDR2: LNHDA and SQIVND (reference sequence). Only in-frame clones appear in the TCRdb table, and some are missing; sequencing was by immunoSEQ multiplex PCR. The sample includes approximately 400,000 clones, over 90% seen only once; the top ten take 0.02%. The chain carries TRBV19 and TRBJ2-1; either TRBD1 or TRBD2 may fit D (6 bases each). The source of this sequence is a human donor. The sample consisted of thymocytes. CDR3 residues: CASQLGGLGNEQFF. DNA for the CDR3: TGTGCCAGTCAACTGGGGGGCCTCGGGAATGAGCAGTTCTTC.